This TCR beta chain was captured by sequencing in a study of T cells after yellow fever vaccination. Study details: SMART-Seq v4 Ultra Low Input served to prepare low-cell-number fractions. General study points: Contamination of FACS-sorted repertoires by abundant clonotypes from the bulk population could occur. Most clones from primary vaccination resurfaced after the booster (approximately 97% CD4, 75% to 90% CD8).

Making TCR cDNA involved 5'RACE template switching, which added UMIs and a universal primer site. TCRdb redid the calling of the 5' RACE reads with MiXCR, one entry per CDR3 protein. The table records more than 250,000 distinct CDR3 sequences, around 6.8% of them present only once. This clonotype was counted at least ten times. Its antigen is as yet unknown. The TCR sequence derives from a man aged 18 to 30 who received the YFV17D yellow fever vaccine. Material: PBMCs, obtained roughly 46 days after the first yellow fever vaccination.

This CDR3 reads CASSQKRVTNTGELFF. CDR3 in DNA: TGCGCCAGCAGCCAGAAACGGGTCACGAACACCGGGGAGCTGTTTTTT. The rearrangement uses TRBV4-3 and TRBJ2-2; D is unresolved. This CDR3 is built from 16 residues. The germline V and J ends were trimmed by 3 bases and 0 bases, with 11 bases remaining between them. Germline V gene sequence: CDR1 LGHNA, CDR2 YSLEER.